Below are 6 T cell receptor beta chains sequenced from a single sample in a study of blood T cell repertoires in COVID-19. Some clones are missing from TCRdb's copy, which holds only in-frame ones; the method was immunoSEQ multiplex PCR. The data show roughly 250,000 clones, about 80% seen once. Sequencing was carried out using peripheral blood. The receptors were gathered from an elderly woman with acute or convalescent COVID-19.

The CDR3 reads CASSVQSGYEQYF. As DNA, the CDR3 is TGTGCCAGCAGTGTACAGTCTGGGTACGAGCAGTACTTC. The chain combines TRBV2 with TRBJ2-7; D not certain. The germline V gene encodes CDR1 SNHLY and CDR2 FYNNEI. V was trimmed by 4 bases and J by 4 bases, leaving 11 bases between them. The CDR3 length is 13 residues.

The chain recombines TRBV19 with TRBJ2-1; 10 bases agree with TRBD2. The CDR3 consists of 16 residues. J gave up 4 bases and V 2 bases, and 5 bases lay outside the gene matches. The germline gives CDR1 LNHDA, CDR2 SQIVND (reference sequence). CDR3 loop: CASSIRTSGEYNEQFF. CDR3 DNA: TGTGCCAGTAGTATAAGAACTAGCGGGGAATACAATGAGCAGTTCTTC.

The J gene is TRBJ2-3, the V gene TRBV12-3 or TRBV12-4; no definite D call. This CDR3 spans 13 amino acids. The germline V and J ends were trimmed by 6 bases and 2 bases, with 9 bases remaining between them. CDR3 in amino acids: CASRIDTTDTQYF. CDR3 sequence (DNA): TGTGCCAGCAGGATAGACACCACAGATACGCAGTATTTT.

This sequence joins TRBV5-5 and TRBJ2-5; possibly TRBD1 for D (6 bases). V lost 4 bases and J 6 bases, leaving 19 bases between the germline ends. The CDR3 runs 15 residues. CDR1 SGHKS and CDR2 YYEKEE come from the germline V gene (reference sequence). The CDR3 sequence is CASSHPGQLGKTQYF. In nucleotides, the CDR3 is TGTGCCAGCAGCCACCCAGGACAGCTCGGGAAGACCCAGTACTTC.

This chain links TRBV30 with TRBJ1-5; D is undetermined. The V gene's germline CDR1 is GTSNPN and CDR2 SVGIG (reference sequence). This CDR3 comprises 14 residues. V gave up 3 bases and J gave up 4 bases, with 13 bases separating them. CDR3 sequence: CAWSPKRSNQPQHF. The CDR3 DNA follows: TGTGCCTGGAGCCCCAAGCGGAGTAATCAGCCCCAGCATTTT. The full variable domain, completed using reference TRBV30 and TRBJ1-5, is SQTIHQWPATLVQPVGSPLSLECTVEGTSNPNLYWYRQAAGRGLQLLFYSVGIGQISSEVPQNLSASRPQDRQFILSSKKLLLSDSGFYLCAWSPKRSNQPQHFGDGTRLSIL.

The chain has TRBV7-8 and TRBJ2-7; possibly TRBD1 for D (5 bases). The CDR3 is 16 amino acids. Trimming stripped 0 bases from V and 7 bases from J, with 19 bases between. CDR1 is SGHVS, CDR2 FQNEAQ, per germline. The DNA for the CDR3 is TGTGCCAGCAGCTTAGCGATAGGGCAGGGTGTGGGGGAGCAGTACTTC. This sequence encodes CASSLAIGQGVGEQYF.